This section outlines one TCR beta chain sequence together with its context. This sample stems from a study of blood T cell repertoires in COVID-19. About the research overall: Sites in the United States, Italy and Spain provided acute and convalescent COVID-19 samples. PBMCs, B-cell-depleted T cells, or T cells were the source of the cDNA or gDNA that made up the material.

Here immunoSEQ multiplex PCR was the method, and the copy in TCRdb shows in-frame clones only, minus some. The data hold 200,000 to 250,000 clones, with around 80% observed a single time. The germline V gene has CDR1 MNHNY and CDR2 SVGAGI (reference sequence). V gave up 8 bases and J gave up 6 bases, with 19 bases separating them. The CDR3 totals 14 residues. This TCR was sampled from a woman older than 75 with acute or convalescent COVID-19. The V and J genes are TRBV6-6 and TRBJ1-1, with a weak D call TRBD1 (5 bases). The sequencing input was peripheral blood. The CDR3 reads CASSEAGGAPEAFF. For the CDR3, the DNA is TGTGCCAGCTCTGAGGCCGGGGGAGCCCCTGAAGCTTTCTTT.